This entry is about one T cell receptor (beta chain). Its antigen is undetermined. CDR3 length equals 14 residues. V dropped 5 bases and J dropped 5 bases, with 12 bases sitting between them. Germline loops: CDR1 SNHLY, CDR2 FYNNEI. This entry belongs to a study of shared clonotypes between healthy human individuals. Researchers divided each subset's genomic DNA evenly across several immunoSEQ plates. The data were produced by immunoSEQ multiplex PCR, yet TCRdb's version contains in-frame clones alone and is incomplete. The top ten hold approximately 53% of the sample, which has about 92,000 clones, 60% to 75% seen once. All donors were Caucasian adults living in Nashville, Tennessee. The study, taken as a whole, reports: For naive CD4 cells, roughly 4.8% of clonotypes were shared across a handful of donors.

The chain couples TRBV2 to TRBJ2-2; no definite D call. The receptor was derived from a young man in good health. Sequences were obtained from memory CD8+ T cells sorted from blood. Subset given: CD45RO+ cells pooled with CCR7-negative TemRA cells. The CDR3 protein is CASSPLVVTGELFF. In nucleotides, the CDR3 is TGTGCCAGCAGTCCCCTGGTGGTGACCGGGGAGCTGTTTTTT.